Below are 5 T cell receptor beta chains sequenced from a single sample in a study of shared clonotypes between healthy human individuals (dated by TCRdb to about 2020). Library prep was done by the immunoSEQ multiplex PCR assay. TCRdb limited this immuneACCESS table to in-frame rearrangements with V and J called. A share of clones is missing; checked studies link under half to unresolved V genes, and the rest is unexplained. Counted in this sample were more than 2 million clones; just under 95% of them appeared once. The top ten clones comprise about 1.1% of the sample. CD8 naive samples were CD45RO-negative cells positively selected for CCR7, giving a CD45RA+CCR7+ population that excluded TemRA cells. The source material was naive CD8+ T cells sorted from blood. Reading the label with the study, this specimen's cell subset or site is: CD45RA+CCR7+. These receptors originate from a man aged 18 to 30 in good health.

The V call is TRBV5-8, the J call TRBJ1-5; D possibly corresponds to TRBD1 (5 bases). Germline CDR1 SGHTS, CDR2 YDEGEE. The V end lost 4 bases, the J end lost 5 bases, and 16 bases lay between the germline ends. The CDR3 length is 15 residues. DNA of the CDR3: TGTGCCAGCAGCGGGGGGGACGGTTTTCATCAGCCCCAGCATTTT. Translation gives CASSGGDGFHQPQHF.

J is TRBJ2-1 and V is TRBV29-1, with 10 positions matching TRBD2. This CDR3 is 13 amino acids long. The trim removed 7 bases at V and 4 bases at J, leaving 4 bases unmatched. Per germline, CDR1 SQVTM and CDR2 ANQGSEA. The CDR3 sequence is CSAPSGSYNEQFF. CDR3 nucleotides: TGCAGCGCCCCTAGCGGGAGTTACAATGAGCAGTTCTTC.

The V call is TRBV6-5, the J call TRBJ2-2; tentative D call: TRBD2 (5 bases). This CDR3 spans 14 amino acids. Per germline, CDR1 MNHEY and CDR2 SVGAGI. V was clipped by 11 bases and J by 0 bases, with 13 bases between them. The CDR3 DNA reads TGTGCCTGCGGGCCACCCGCGAACACCGGGGAGCTGTTTTTT. Encoded protein: CACGPPANTGELFF.

The chain links TRBV6-5 to TRBJ1-5; no reliable D call. The CDR3 runs to 13 residues. V was trimmed by 6 bases and J by 1 base, leaving 7 bases between them. Looked up from germline, CDR1 is MNHEY and CDR2 is SVGAGI. This chain's CDR3 is CASSQVSNQPQHF. The CDR3 nucleotides are TGTGCCAGCAGCCAGGTGAGCAATCAGCCCCAGCATTTT.

A word on this clone: This sample includes further DNA sequences coding for the same CDR3. The J gene is TRBJ1-2, the V gene TRBV9; D is ambiguous. V was cut by 3 bases and J by 5 bases, with 8 bases left in between. The CDR3 is made up of 12 amino acids. Per the germline V gene, CDR1 is SGDLS and CDR2 is YYNGEE. For the CDR3, the DNA is TGTGCCAGCAGCGGAGACACTTATGGCTACACCTTC. Its translation: CASSGDTYGYTF.